This T cell receptor beta chain stems from a study of Tregs in tolerant kidney transplant recipients. Study outcomes and limitations: Few patients were studied, so findings need validation in larger groups. No direct test of biological reproducibility was done here. Activated donor B cell expansion appeared to reveal the most relevant donor-specific TCRbeta repertoire.

As to this clone: The antigen is undetermined.

Repertoires were generated with immunoSEQ multiplex PCR, while TCRdb's copy carries only in-frame clones and drops some. The repertoire holds some 65,000 clones, with roughly 89% as singletons. Unstimulated regulatory T cells (CD4+CD25+CD127-), CD4+CD25- non-regulatory cells, CD4 and CD8 cells were FACS-sorted from thawed PBMCs. The CDR3 runs to 14 residues. Trimming removed 3 bases from V and 4 bases from J, with 11 bases in between. Germline V CDR1 and CDR2: SGHKS, YYEKEE (reference sequence). This clonotype was sampled from a human donor in good health. This chain links TRBV5-5 with TRBJ1-5, with D tentatively TRBD1 (6 bases). Sequencing was carried out using CD4+ T cells from blood. The CDR3 sequence: CASSSLTGNQPQHF. The CDR3 DNA reads as TGTGCCAGCAGCTCACTGACAGGAAATCAGCCCCAGCATTTT.